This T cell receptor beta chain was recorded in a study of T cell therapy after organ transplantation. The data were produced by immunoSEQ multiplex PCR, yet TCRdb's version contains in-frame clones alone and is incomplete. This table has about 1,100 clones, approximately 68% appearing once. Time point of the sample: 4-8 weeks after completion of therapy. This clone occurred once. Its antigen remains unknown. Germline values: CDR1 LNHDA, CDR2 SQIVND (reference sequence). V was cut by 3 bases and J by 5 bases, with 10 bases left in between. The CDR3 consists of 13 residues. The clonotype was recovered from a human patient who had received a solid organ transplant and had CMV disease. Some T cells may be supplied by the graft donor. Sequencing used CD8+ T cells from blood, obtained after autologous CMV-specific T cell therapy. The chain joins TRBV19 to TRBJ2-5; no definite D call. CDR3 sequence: CASSIRPGETQYF. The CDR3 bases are TGTGCCAGTAGTATTCGGCCCGGGGAGACCCAGTACTTC.